This TCR beta chain was obtained from a study of human T cells and chemical hapten exposure. Study-level background: Investigators sensitized roughly 2 cm by roughly 2 cm of upper inner arm skin with 2% DPC. After 6 days, upper back 0.01% DPC patch tests were scored. Study-wide results and caveats: TCRs above 1 in 1000 frequency stayed constant with DPC sensitization. There were significantly more large CDR3 similarity clusters among expanded TCRs than among controls.

Time point here: patch test 2, 6 weeks after DPC sensitization. Regarding treatment: therapeutic diphenylcyclopropenone sensitization with weekly scalp DPC. This clonotype was recorded at least ten times. What it recognizes is unknown. The CDR3 has 16 residues. The germline V gene encodes CDR1 KGHSH and CDR2 LQKENI. V lost 0 bases, J lost 6 bases, and 12 bases lay in between. In TCRdb, the RACE reads were re-called with MiXCR into one record per CDR3 protein. Among fewer than 95,000 distinct CDR3 sequences listed, approximately 9.9% were seen once. The starting material was whole blood, obtained in connection with sensitization to the hapten diphenylcyclopropenone (DPC). The TCR originated in a man aged 35 to 55 with alopecia areata. Some clones in this sample may be carry-over from other donors' samples. The rearrangement links TRBV18 to TRBJ1-6; D gene ambiguous. DNA of the CDR3: TGTGCCAGCTCACCACCGGGCGGGGTAGTTAATTCACCCCTCCACTTT. This gives the protein CASSPPGGVVNSPLHF.